This entry is about one T cell receptor (beta chain). The method was immunoSEQ multiplex PCR; TCRdb's version includes in-frame clones alone and lacks a portion of them. The table shows approximately 190,000 clones, with roughly 93% occurring only once. This sample was taken from a study of T cell responses to AZD1222 COVID-19 vaccine. This CDR3 region has 16 residues. With 0 bases removed from V and 3 bases from J, the gap between germline ends came to 14 bases. Germline V gene data show CDR1 as SGHDN and CDR2 as FVKESK. Sample: peripheral blood, taken on day 0 of AZD1222 vaccination. The V call is TRBV14, the J call TRBJ1-2; tentatively, D is TRBD1 (5 bases). This sequence was found in an adult in good health. The CDR3 DNA sequence: TGTGCCAGCAGCCAAGATGGGGGACGGGTCCACTATGGCTACACCTTC. Translating gives CASSQDGGRVHYGYTF.